These T cell receptor beta chains were read from a single sample in a study of sequential checkpoint blockade in melanoma. Sequenced by immunoSEQ multiplex PCR; TCRdb stores in-frame clones only, minus some. The table includes more than 7,000 clones, just under 60% detected once. Sequencing used CD8+ T cells sorted from blood (inferred from file names), obtained from a patient given nivolumab and ipilimumab in sequence. These receptors were collected from a human donor with melanoma. Both conserved end residues are part of each CDR3.

>TRBJ1-2|TRBV7-9
CASSQIAGTGGHGYTF
>TRBJ1-4|TRBV5-5
CASSYPGHREKLFF
>TRBJ2-3|TRBV9
CASSDGQTSTDTQYF
>TRBJ1-1|TRBV9
CASSVAVHTEAFF
>TRBJ2-7|TRBV10-1
CASRACTLAGDSYEQYF
>TRBJ2-7|TRBV27
CASSFGGVEQYF
>TRBJ1-1|TRBV19
CASSTTGINTGAFF
>TRBJ2-7|TRBV5-4
CASSLGENTLEQYF
>TRBJ1-2|TRBV6-5
CASSYGQAYGYTF
>TRBJ2-7|TRBV2
CASSETTPNSYEQYF
>TRBJ1-2|TRBV6-1
CASSEGEGSYGYTF
>TRBJ2-1|TRBV19
CASSSLAGESYNEQFF
>TRBJ2-7|TRBV7-9
CASSLSGSGASYEQYF
>TRBJ2-7|TRBV30
CASNLGGPSSYEQYF
>TRBJ1-1|TRBV7-9
CASSPHPGGGTEAFF
>TRBJ1-2|TRBV21-1
CASSKGQAGGSANYGYTF
>TRBJ1-5|TRBV7-2
CASSSQADSNQPQHF
>TRBJ2-3|TRBV28
CASSLPEVGTDTQYF
>TRBJ1-5|TRBV4-3
CASSLSPMAAQPQHF
>TRBJ2-7|TRBV4-3
CASSQVYFREQYF
>NA|TRBV5-4
CASSPSSGLLFETQYF
>TRBJ2-2|TRBV5-1
CASSYDRGYTGELFF
>TRBJ2-1|TRBV30
CAWSVLNEQFF
>TRBJ2-7|TRBV7-8
CASSLGRRGSSYEQYF
>TRBJ1-1|TRBV6-5
CASSDSGWDTEAFF
>TRBJ2-5|TRBV4-1
CASSQVSGGQETQYF
>TRBJ2-3|TRBV6-4
CASSETSGGTDTQYF
>TRBJ1-1|TRBV7-9
CASARGVTEAFF
>TRBJ2-3|TRBV28
CASSFLQGTDTQYF
>TRBJ1-6|TRBV30
CAWSDGLFNSPLHF
>TRBJ1-2|TRBV29-1
CSVPDRAYGYTF
>TRBJ1-4|TRBV9
CASSVSWGVGEKLFF
>TRBJ1-1|TRBV27
CASSLGASNTEAFF
>TRBJ1-5|TRBV30
CAWSSRGGGNQPQHF
>TRBJ1-5|TRBV6-5
CASSYVQGSNQPQHF
>TRBJ1-5|TRBV30
CAWSVQGFQPQHF
>TRBJ1-5|TRBV6-1
CASSASPGSNQPQHF
>TRBJ2-3|TRBV7-3
CASSLGQGSTDTQYF
>TRBJ1-2|TRBV7-2
CASSLALASNYGYTF
>TRBJ2-7|TRBV27
CASSYQGTSREQYF
>TRBJ1-3|TRBV10-2
CASLIRSGNTIYF
>TRBJ1-2|TRBV4-2
CASSQDLVRGTGVPNYGYTF
>TRBJ2-1|TRBV4-1
CASSQDTYNEQFF
>TRBJ1-1|TRBV19
CASSMGGMNTEAFF
>TRBJ2-4|TRBV5-1
CASSPQGAKNIQYF
>TRBJ2-5|TRBV5-4
CASSSGLDGETQYF
>TRBJ2-1|TRBV5-4
CASSPGWGDNEQFF
>TRBJ1-4|TRBV4-3
CASSQDFPLTGGYNEKLFF
>TRBJ2-7|TRBV4-1
CASSPRQGTYEQYF
>TRBJ1-2|TRBV10-1
CASSYRGLGYGYTF
>NA|TRBV5-6
CASSSVDRTEQYF
>TRBJ2-5|TRBV4-1
CASSQSRGEKTQYF
>TRBJ1-5|TRBV4-1
CASSPGTAHQPQHF